These 31 T cell receptor beta chains share one sample of origin, sequenced in a study of cytomegalovirus exposure and HLA in healthy donors. Vbeta (60) and Jbeta (13) primers were used in the PCR. Using immunoSEQ multiplex PCR, the repertoire was profiled, and TCRdb retains in-frame clones only, with some absent. Of about 76,000 clones listed, around 78% are singletons. Sample: PBMCs. Every receptor here comes from a male donor in good health and CMV-seropositive.

On this clone itself: The sample carries other DNA sequences with the same CDR3. The J gene is TRBJ2-7, the V gene TRBV7-9; 8 bases are shared with TRBD2. CDR1 and CDR2 (germline): SEHNR, FQNEAQ (reference sequence). The CDR3 runs 14 residues. V trimming: 1 base; J trimming: 7 bases; junction bases outside the gene matches: 6. This chain's CDR3 is CASSLGAGVGEQYF. The CDR3 DNA is TGTGCCAGCAGCTTAGGAGCGGGAGTGGGAGAGCAGTACTTC.

The V and J genes are TRBV6-1 and TRBJ1-2; 9 bases map to TRBD1. V gave up 6 bases and J gave up 5 bases; unmatched junction bases: 7. CDR1 and CDR2 (germline): MNHNS, SASEGT. There are 14 residues in the CDR3. Written as DNA, the CDR3 is TGTGCCAGCAGGACAGGGGGTGAGGGATATGGCTACACCTTC. Protein: CASRTGGEGYGYTF.

The rearrangement uses TRBV6-5 and TRBJ2-7, with a weak D call TRBD2 (6 bases). In germline, CDR1 is MNHEY, CDR2 SVGAGI. Trimming shortened V by 5 bases and J by 2 bases, and 13 bases separated the two germline ends. The CDR3 is 14 amino acids. CDR3 sequence reads: CASSTPGLPYEQYF. The CDR3 region has the DNA TGTGCCAGCAGTACCCCGGGACTCCCCTACGAGCAGTACTTC.

The gene calls are TRBV5-4 and TRBJ2-5; D unresolved. The V gene lost 1 base and the J gene lost 3 bases, with 10 bases spanning the gap. Germline values: CDR1 SGHNT, CDR2 YYREEE (reference sequence). The CDR3 is 14 residues long. The chain's CDR3 is CASSLSASKETQYF. The CDR3 bases are TGTGCCAGCAGCTTGTCCGCGTCAAAAGAGACCCAGTACTTC.

V usage is TRBV11-2 and J usage is TRBJ2-6; perhaps TRBD1 as D (6 bases). The germline V gene has CDR1 SGHAT and CDR2 FQNNGV. This CDR3 is built from 17 residues. V was clipped by 8 bases and J by 0 bases, with 17 bases between them. The CDR3 loop reads CASGLTGRLSGANVLTF. DNA of the CDR3: TGTGCCAGCGGACTGACAGGCCGCCTCTCTGGGGCCAACGTCCTGACTTTC.

The table lists this clone with a count of one. The chain uses TRBV5-4 and TRBJ1-2, with TRBD1 matching over 7 bases. CDR1 and CDR2 from the germline V gene are SGHNT and YYREEE (reference sequence). The CDR3 consists of 14 residues. V shed 2 bases, J shed 8 bases, and the junction held 9 bases outside the gene matches. The CDR3 reads CASSFPGGPLGYTF. The DNA for the CDR3 is TGTGCCAGCAGCTTTCCAGGGGGGCCTCTCGGCTACACCTTC.

Turning to this clone: Additional DNA sequences in this sample encode the identical CDR3. This rearrangement joins TRBV30 to TRBJ2-2; 9 positions agree with TRBD1. The trim removed 5 bases at V and 7 bases at J, leaving 2 bases unmatched. Germline CDR1 reads GTSNPN; CDR2 reads SVGIG (reference sequence). There are 12 residues in the CDR3. CDR3 in amino acids: CAWGTGHGELFF. The DNA for the CDR3 is TGTGCCTGGGGGACAGGGCACGGGGAGCTGTTTTTT. Looking up the rest from reference TRBV30 and TRBJ2-2 gives the full variable domain: SQTIHQWPATLVQPVGSPLSLECTVEGTSNPNLYWYRQAAGRGLQLLFYSVGIGQISSEVPQNLSASRPQDRQFILSSKKLLLSDSGFYLCAWGTGHGELFFGEGSRLTVL.

The chain links TRBV30 to TRBJ2-5; TRBD1 aligns across 8 bases. The germline V gene encodes CDR1 GTSNPN and CDR2 SVGIG (reference sequence). The CDR3 is made up of 14 amino acids. J was trimmed by 4 bases and V by 3 bases; bases with no gene match: 7. The CDR3 region is CAWSARGRGETQYF. CDR3 sequence (DNA): TGTGCCTGGAGCGCCAGGGGGCGGGGAGAGACCCAGTACTTC.

J is TRBJ1-3 and V is TRBV4-2; the D gene is possibly TRBD1 (6 bases). The V end lost 4 bases, the J end lost 0 bases, and 13 bases lay between the germline ends. Germline V gene sequence: CDR1 LGHNA, CDR2 YNFKEQ. The CDR3 spans 16 residues. The CDR3 protein is CASSLGQISSGNTIYF. The CDR3 nucleotides read TGTGCCAGCAGCCTCGGACAGATTAGCTCTGGAAACACCATATATTTT.

This chain links TRBV30 with TRBJ1-5; possibly TRBD1 for D (5 bases). Trimming cost V 3 bases and J 0 bases, with 9 bases left between them. The CDR3 contains 14 residues. Per the germline V gene, CDR1 is GTSNPN and CDR2 is SVGIG (reference sequence). CDR3 amino acids: CAWRNQGSNQPQHF. In DNA form, the CDR3 reads TGTGCCTGGAGAAACCAGGGTAGCAATCAGCCCCAGCATTTT.

This rearrangement joins TRBV15 to TRBJ1-1, with a tentative D call TRBD1 (5 bases). The CDR3 runs 14 residues. Germline CDR1 is LNHNV and CDR2 is YYDKDF (reference sequence). Trimming removed 0 bases from V and 4 bases from J, with 9 bases in between. This CDR3 reads CATSRDRASTEAFF. DNA of the CDR3: TGTGCCACCAGCAGAGACAGGGCTAGCACTGAAGCTTTCTTT.

The chain couples TRBV7-2 to TRBJ1-1, with no clear D. The CDR3 contains 13 residues. Per germline, CDR1 SGHTA and CDR2 FQGNSA. Trimming cost V 11 bases and J 4 bases, with 17 bases left between them. CDR3 sequence reads: CAAAFGGFTEAFF. For the CDR3, the DNA is TGTGCCGCCGCATTCGGCGGGTTCACTGAAGCTTTCTTT.

This clone was found a few times. V usage is TRBV6-5 and J usage is TRBJ2-2; a possible D gene is TRBD2 (6 bases). V shed 1 base and J shed 6 bases, with 9 bases lying between them. Germline loops: CDR1 MNHEY, CDR2 SVGAGI. The CDR3 runs to 14 residues. The chain's CDR3 is CASSYWGVAGELFF. The CDR3, as DNA: TGTGCCAGCAGTTACTGGGGGGTAGCCGGGGAGCTGTTTTTT.

The gene calls are TRBV6-4 and TRBJ2-3; a possible D gene is TRBD1 (6 bases). Trimming took off 4 bases at V and 0 bases at J, with 8 bases between the two ends. From germline, CDR1 is MRHNA and CDR2 SNTAGT. The CDR3 spans 14 residues. The CDR3 DNA sequence: TGTGCCAGCAGTGTCAGGGGTAGCACAGATACGCAGTATTTT. Its protein is CASSVRGSTDTQYF.

This chain's CDR3 is CASSQAGGLYEQYF. The CDR3 coding sequence is TGTGCCAGCAGTCAGGCGGGAGGACTATACGAGCAGTACTTC. The chain uses TRBV27 and TRBJ2-7; 8 bases are a match to TRBD2. The CDR3 spans 14 residues. Germline V gives CDR1 MNHEY, CDR2 SMNVEV (reference sequence). V lost 5 bases and J lost 4; bases outside the gene matches: 7.

This sequence joins TRBV25-1 and TRBJ1-1, with D unresolved. CDR3 size: 13 residues. Germline V lookup: CDR1 MGHDK, CDR2 SYGVNS. The V and J ends lost 0 bases and 5 bases respectively, with 7 bases between them. The DNA for the CDR3 is TGTGCCAGCAGTGAATATGGTCGGACTGAAGCTTTCTTT. Protein sequence: CASSEYGRTEAFF.

In DNA form, the CDR3 reads TGTGCCAGCAGCCGGGGGACTAGCGGAGGCCGAGCCCAAGAGACCCAGTACTTC. Its protein product is CASSRGTSGGRAQETQYF. The chain joins TRBV28 to TRBJ2-5, with 11 bases matching TRBD2. The CDR3 consists of 18 residues. J gave up 1 base and V 6 bases, and 13 bases lay outside the gene matches. CDR1 and CDR2 from the germline V gene are MDHEN and SYDVKM.

The V and J genes are TRBV28 and TRBJ2-7; 9 nucleotides align to TRBD2. Germline CDR1 is MDHEN and CDR2 is SYDVKM. The CDR3 consists of 14 residues. With V trimmed by 7 bases and J by 4 bases, 8 bases remained unmatched. CDR3 region: CASTSGGLAYEQYF. CDR3 bases: TGTGCCAGCACCTCCGGGGGACTAGCTTACGAGCAGTACTTC.

The CDR3 nucleotides read TGTGCCAGCAGTGTCAACAGGGGAGAGACCCAGTACTTC. Translating it yields CASSVNRGETQYF. The V call is TRBV6-4, the J call TRBJ2-5; 7 bases line up with TRBD1. Germline CDR1 is MRHNA and CDR2 is SNTAGT. The CDR3 covers 13 residues. The junction had 3 bases not matched to a gene; V was cut back by 4 bases and J by 4 bases.

The chain joins TRBV18 to TRBJ1-2, with 9 bases matching TRBD1. Germline V gene lookup returns CDR1 KGHSH and CDR2 LQKENI. This CDR3 has 14 residues. V lost 3 bases and J lost 7; bases outside the gene matches: 6. CDR3 loop: CASSPDGQGSGYTF. For the CDR3, the DNA is TGTGCCAGCTCACCGGACGGACAGGGGTCTGGCTACACCTTC.

This sequence joins TRBV23-1 and TRBJ2-7, with D perhaps matching TRBD2 (6 bases). TRBV23-1 is placed among ORFs of uncertain function. Trimming took 2 bases from V and 2 from J, leaving 19 bases between them. The CDR3 has 17 residues. CDR3 nucleotides: TGCGCCAGCAGTCAAGACCCCCGGGGGACCGGGACCTACGAGCAGTACTTC. It specifies CASSQDPRGTGTYEQYF.

The V gene is TRBV21-1, the J gene TRBJ1-1; the tabulated D call, TRBD1, remains unverified against the DNA. TRBV21-1 has pseudogene status. The CDR3 has 18 amino acids. The CDR3, as DNA: TGTGCCAGCAAACCGGACAGCCCGGGGAAAAAAAGGAACACTGAAGCTTTCTTT. Protein sequence: CASKPDSPGKKRNTEAFF.

This chain connects TRBV9 to TRBJ2-1, with D maybe TRBD2 (7 bases). Per germline, CDR1 SGDLS and CDR2 YYNGEE. V lost 3 bases to trimming and J lost 4 bases, with 14 bases between them. This CDR3 comprises 15 residues. The CDR3 DNA sequence: TGTGCCAGCAGCGCTGTCGGGGGGCAATACAATGAGCAGTTCTTC. Translated, it gives CASSAVGGQYNEQFF.

CDR3 sequence (DNA): TGTGCCAGCGGAAGGACAGGATCATATGGCTACACCTTC. Residues: CASGRTGSYGYTF. V is TRBV28 and J is TRBJ1-2; 7 bases align to TRBD1. This CDR3 has 13 amino acids. The germline CDR1 and CDR2 sequences are MDHEN and SYDVKM. Unmatched junction bases numbered 8, after V lost 8 bases and J lost 5 bases.

J is TRBJ2-5 and V is TRBV5-6; D possibly corresponds to TRBD1 (6 bases). V dropped 5 bases and J dropped 6 bases, with 14 bases sitting between them. CDR1 is SGHDT, CDR2 YYEEEE, per germline. CDR3 size: 13 residues. The CDR3 DNA follows: TGTGCCAGCAGTCGGGCAGGGGCGAAGACCCAGTACTTC. Protein product: CASSRAGAKTQYF. The whole variable domain, filled in from reference TRBV5-6 and TRBJ2-5, reads DAGVTQSPTHLIKTRGQQVTLRCSPKSGHDTVSWYQQALGQGPQFIFQYYEEEERQRGNFPDRFSGHQFPNYSSELNVNALLLGDSALYLCASSRAGAKTQYFGPGTRLLVL.

The gene calls are TRBV4-3 and TRBJ2-1; 9 bases map to TRBD1. The V gene's germline CDR1 is LGHNA and CDR2 YSLEER. Losses at the gene ends were 0 bases for V and 4 bases for J; bases not matched to a gene: 4. There are 16 residues in the CDR3. CDR3 nucleotides: TGCGCCAGCAGCCAAGATCTGGACAGGGGATACAATGAGCAGTTCTTC. Translated: CASSQDLDRGYNEQFF.

V gene TRBV6-4 combines with J gene TRBJ1-5; the match to TRBD1 covers 11 bases. This CDR3 comprises 13 residues. Germline CDR1 is MRHNA and CDR2 is SNTAGT. The trim removed 11 bases at V and 6 bases at J, leaving 6 bases unmatched. The CDR3 DNA sequence: TGTGCCGGGACAGGGGGTGACTGTCAGCCCCAGCATTTT. Protein sequence: CAGTGGDCQPQHF.

The chain links TRBV7-2 to TRBJ2-4, with D possibly TRBD2 on 5 matching bases. The ends were cut back, 0 bases at V and 9 bases at J, with 9 bases in the middle. There are 13 residues in the CDR3. CDR1 is SGHTA and CDR2 is FQGNSA in the germline V gene. CDR3: CASSLAYRGIQYF. Written as DNA, the CDR3 is TGTGCCAGCAGCTTAGCCTACCGGGGCATTCAGTACTTC. Full variable domain (rest looked up from reference TRBV7-2 and TRBJ2-4): GAGVSQSPSNKVTEKGKDVELRCDPISGHTALYWYRQSLGQGLEFLIYFQGNSAPDKSGLPSDRFSAERTGGSVSTLTIQRTQQEDSAVYLCASSLAYRGIQYFGAGTRLSVL.

The rearrangement uses TRBV5-6 and TRBJ2-3; unclear D gene. Per germline, CDR1 SGHDT and CDR2 YYEEEE. V lost 6 bases and J 0 bases, leaving 14 bases between the germline ends. The CDR3 sequence is 15 residues long. The CDR3 here is CASTIVGGSTDTQYF. For the CDR3, the DNA is TGTGCCAGCACTATCGTAGGCGGCAGCACAGATACGCAGTATTTT.

This clone was counted only a few times. The V call is TRBV19, the J call TRBJ1-1; the D gene is possibly TRBD1 (6 bases). The ends were cut back, 9 bases at V and 5 bases at J, with 16 bases in the middle. Germline lookup yields CDR1 LNHDA and CDR2 SQIVND (reference sequence). This CDR3 is 13 amino acids long. The CDR3 DNA follows: TGTGCCAGCCAACCGACAGGATGGACTGAAGCTTTCTTT. Translation gives CASQPTGWTEAFF.

Only a few counts were recorded for this clone. The rearrangement uses TRBV19 and TRBJ1-3; D unresolved. Trimming stripped 5 bases from V and 4 bases from J, with 18 bases between. The CDR3 contains 16 residues. Germline V gene sequence: CDR1 LNHDA, CDR2 SQIVND (reference sequence). CDR3 DNA sequence: TGTGCCAGTAGTCCCAATGTTGGCGCGGTGGGAAACACCATATATTTT. This encodes CASSPNVGAVGNTIYF.